This T cell receptor beta chain was recorded in a study of a mutant IDH1 vaccine in newly diagnosed glioma. Study-level points and caveats: Researchers report vaccine-induced immune responses in over 90% of patients.

Time point specified: week 35, safety follow-up. With topical imiquimod, each dose of the vaccine consisted of 300 ug of mutant IDH1 20-mer peptide. With respect to this clone: Its specificity is not known.

V lost 6 bases and J 6 bases, leaving 14 bases between the germline ends. Germline V CDR1 and CDR2: SGHTA, FQGNSA. The CDR3 covers 13 residues. Clones were read by immunoSEQ multiplex PCR, and TCRdb kept only the in-frame ones, dropping some. The sample consists of roughly 26,000 clones, 70% to 90% of them appearing once. This TCR came from a man aged 25 to 45 with glioma. The sample in question was PBMCs, obtained from a glioma patient whose treatment included an IDH1 peptide vaccine. The rearrangement uses TRBV7-2 and TRBJ1-2; D ambiguous. CDR3 DNA sequence: TGTGCCAGCAGTGCCACAGCCCGCCATGGCTACACCTTC. It translates to CASSATARHGYTF.